This entry features one T cell receptor beta chain sequence. Patients from Seattle were sampled longitudinally, starting during active infection. This sample was taken from a study of blood T cell repertoires in COVID-19. The CDR3 loop spans 13 amino acids. V lost 3 bases and J 6 bases, leaving 12 bases between the germline ends. The germline CDR1 and CDR2 sequences are LNHDA and SQIVND (reference sequence). Per the study methods: Reference gene primers were amplified, and this amplification served to estimate nucleated cell counts. TCRdb's table, derived via immunoSEQ multiplex PCR, lists solely in-frame clones and lacks some. D and trimming were read from the DNA, whereas the V and J calls and clone size are those reported in that table. Among around 50,000 clones listed, approximately 93% were seen once.

This chain connects TRBV19 to TRBJ2-7; tentatively, D is TRBD1 (5 bases). The sequenced material came from peripheral blood. This sequence was found in a man aged 55 to 70 with COVID-19, enrolled during active disease. The CDR3 loop reads CASSISQGTEQYF. The CDR3 nucleotides read TGTGCCAGTAGTATCTCCCAGGGTACCGAGCAGTACTTC.